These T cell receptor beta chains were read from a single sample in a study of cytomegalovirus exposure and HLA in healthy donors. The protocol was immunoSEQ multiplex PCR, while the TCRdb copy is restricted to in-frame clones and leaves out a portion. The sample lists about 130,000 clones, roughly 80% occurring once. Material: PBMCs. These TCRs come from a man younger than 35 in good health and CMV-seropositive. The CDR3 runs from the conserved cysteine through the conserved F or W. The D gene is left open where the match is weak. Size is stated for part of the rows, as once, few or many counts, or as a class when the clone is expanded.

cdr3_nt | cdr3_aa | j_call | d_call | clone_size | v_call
TGTGCCAGCAGCTTACTAGCGGGAGAGTTTTGGGGTGCAGATACGCAGTATTTT | CASSLLAGEFWGADTQYF | TRBJ2-3 | TRBD2 | - | TRBV5-5
TGTGCCAGCAGCTTTGGAGTGGGACTAGCGGGAAATGAGCAGTTCTTC | CASSFGVGLAGNEQFF | TRBJ2-1 | TRBD2 | few | TRBV5-5
TGCGCCAGCAGCCAAGGACCGGGACAGGTTAATGAAAAACTGTTTTTT | CASSQGPGQVNEKLFF | TRBJ1-4 | TRBD1 | - | TRBV4-3
TGTGCCTGGAGAGCCCTAGCGGGGGGCCACCCGGGCGGCACAGATACGCAGTATTTT | CAWRALAGGHPGGTDTQYF | TRBJ2-3 | TRBD2 | few | TRBV30
TGCGCCAGCAGCTTAGAGGTTGAAGAAAAACTGTTTTTT | CASSLEVEEKLFF | TRBJ1-4 | - | - | TRBV5-1
TGTGCCAGCAGCTTAGGGGGGACAAGACTCTACAATGAGCAGTTCTTC | CASSLGGTRLYNEQFF | TRBJ2-1 | - | - | TRBV7-2
TGTGCCTGGTCGACAGGGTTGGCTGGCTACACCTTC | CAWSTGLAGYTF | TRBJ1-2 | TRBD1 | - | TRBV30
TGTGCCAGCGGGTCAGGGGCCCACGGACAGCCCCAGCATTTT | CASGSGAHGQPQHF | TRBJ1-5 | - | - | TRBV6-5
TGTGCCGGCAGTGGAACCGGGGATAATGAAAAACTGTTTTTT | CAGSGTGDNEKLFF | TRBJ1-4 | - | - | TRBV6-5
TGTGCCAGCAGGTCAGCGGGGGGATATCTAAATGAGCAGTTCTTC | CASRSAGGYLNEQFF | TRBJ2-1 | TRBD2 | - | TRBV6-5
TGTGCCAGCAGTACAGGGACAGCGAATCCCCTCCACTTT | CASSTGTANPLHF | TRBJ1-6 | TRBD1 | - | TRBV6-5
TGTGCCAGCAGCCCCGACAGGGGAAGACCCGGGGAGCTGTTTTTT | CASSPDRGRPGELFF | TRBJ2-2 | TRBD1 | - | TRBV11-2
TGTGCCAGCAGCTCCAACCAGGGGACCCGGCCCTATGGCTACACCTTC | CASSSNQGTRPYGYTF | TRBJ1-2 | - | - | TRBV11-2
TGTGCCAGCAGTTACTCCACAGGGGACACTGAAGCTTTCTTT | CASSYSTGDTEAFF | TRBJ1-1 | TRBD1 | once | TRBV6-5
TGCGCCAGCAGCCAAGATTCTAGCGGGGTGGACGAGCAGTACTTC | CASSQDSSGVDEQYF | TRBJ2-7 | TRBD2 | - | TRBV4-3